This TCR beta chain appears in the sequencing data of a study of T cells expressing NK-cell markers. CDR1 and CDR2 from the germline V gene are SGHTA and FQGNSA. The CDR3 spans 14 residues. Reprocessing the 5' RACE reads, TCRdb reports a single entry for every CDR3 protein and omits DNA. Its table lists some 140,000 distinct CDR3 sequences. The clonotype originates from a woman aged 45-59 years in good health. Sequencing was done on a sample of blood T cells: a sorted CD56 or NKG2C T cell subset, CD4+ or CD8+ T cells, or bulk PBMC T cells (not recorded which). J is TRBJ1-3 and V is TRBV7-2. The CDR3 sequence: CASSLGLSGNTIYF.